One sample yielded the 30 T cell receptor beta chains listed below, sequenced in a study of cytomegalovirus exposure and HLA in healthy donors. Primers for the PCR totalled 60 Vbeta and 13 Jbeta. Measured with immunoSEQ multiplex PCR; TCRdb has only the in-frame clones, and not every one. This table has 130,000 or so clones, approximately 84% appearing once. The specimen was PBMCs. The receptors shown here come from a woman in her thirties or forties in good health and CMV-seronegative.

The gene calls are TRBV5-1 and TRBJ2-7; tentatively, D is TRBD2 (5 bases). This CDR3 has 12 amino acids. V was pared by 3 bases and J by 7 bases, with 11 bases between. Germline CDR1 is SGHRS and CDR2 is YFSETQ. CDR3 bases: TGCGCCAGCAGCTCACCCTCGGGGGAGCAGTACTTC. Protein sequence: CASSSPSGEQYF.

The chain is built from TRBV7-2 and TRBJ2-7; 9 bases are a match to TRBD2. The CDR3 extends over 15 amino acids. Germline trimming cut 5 bases from V and 6 bases from J; bases unmatched to any gene: 11. Germline V gives CDR1 SGHTA, CDR2 FQGNSA. CDR3 in DNA: TGTGCCAGCAGCCGTAGTGGGCTAGCGGGAATCGAGCAGTACTTC. It encodes CASSRSGLAGIEQYF.

J is TRBJ2-1 and V is TRBV27; TRBD2 agrees at 8 bases. Germline values: CDR1 MNHEY, CDR2 SMNVEV (reference sequence). The CDR3 consists of 15 residues. Trimming took 4 bases from V and 6 from J; bases not matched to a gene: 8. The CDR3 is CASSYGTRGPNEQFF. CDR3 sequence (DNA): TGTGCCAGCAGTTACGGGACTAGAGGTCCCAATGAGCAGTTCTTC.

This chain's CDR3 is CASSLPRDRRETQYF. The CDR3 DNA sequence: TGTGCCAGCAGCTTACCCCGGGACAGAAGGGAGACCCAGTACTTC. The V and J genes are TRBV7-3 and TRBJ2-5, with 7 bases matching TRBD1. V lost 2 bases to trimming and J lost 5 bases; unmatched junction nucleotides: 8. Germline V gene sequence: CDR1 SGHTA, CDR2 FQGTGA. The CDR3 runs 15 residues.

This clone was found once. The rearrangement links TRBV13 to TRBJ2-1; D is undetermined. Germline V gene sequence: CDR1 PRHDT, CDR2 FYEKMQ (reference sequence). V shed 4 bases and J shed 7 bases, with 14 bases lying between them. The CDR3 sequence is 14 residues long. Written as DNA, the CDR3 is TGTGCCAGCAGCTCCCAAACGGGTCGGAATGAGCAGTTCTTC. It translates to CASSSQTGRNEQFF.

This clone was found a few times. V is TRBV19 and J is TRBJ1-2; TRBD1 matches 10 bases. The length of the CDR3 is 14 residues. Per germline, CDR1 LNHDA and CDR2 SQIVND (reference sequence). After removal of 7 bases from V and 3 bases from J, the junction contained 5 bases not matched to a gene. The CDR3 region is CASTPGQGYYGYTF. DNA for the CDR3: TGTGCCAGTACCCCGGGACAGGGGTACTATGGCTACACCTTC.

The gene calls are TRBV18 and TRBJ2-7; TRBD1 aligns across 7 bases. Germline CDR1 is KGHSH and CDR2 is LQKENI. There are 14 residues in the CDR3. The V segment lost 5 bases and the J segment 2 bases; nucleotides outside the gene matches: 6. The CDR3 protein is CASSGNRGAYEQYF. CDR3 DNA: TGTGCCAGCTCAGGCAACAGGGGAGCCTACGAGCAGTACTTC. Full variable domain (missing parts from reference TRBV18 and TRBJ2-7): NAGVMQNPRHLVRRRGQEARLRCSPMKGHSHVYWYRQLPEEGLKFMVYLQKENIIDESGMPKERFSAEFPKEGPSILRIQQVVRGDSAAYFCASSGNRGAYEQYFGPGTRLTVT.

This chain uses TRBV19 with TRBJ1-5; 7 bases are shared with TRBD1. The CDR3 has 20 amino acids. V lost 1 base, J lost 0 bases, and 15 bases stayed unmatched. Germline values: CDR1 LNHDA, CDR2 SQIVND (reference sequence). CDR3 residues: CASSIGRIKEQGNSNQPQHF. DNA of the CDR3: TGTGCCAGTAGTATAGGTAGGATTAAGGAACAGGGGAATAGCAATCAGCCCCAGCATTTT. Based on the CDR3 plus reference TRBV19 and TRBJ1-5, the full variable domain is DGGITQSPKYLFRKEGQNVTLSCEQNLNHDAMYWYRQDPGQGLRLIYYSQIVNDFQKGDIAEGYSVSREKKESFPLTVTSAQKNPTAFYLCASSIGRIKEQGNSNQPQHFGDGTRLSIL.

The chain links TRBV18 to TRBJ2-2; D is unclear. CDR1 is KGHSH, CDR2 LQKENI, per germline. The CDR3 loop spans 16 amino acids. V lost 4 bases to trimming and J lost 4 bases, with 16 bases between them. The CDR3 region is CASSLHSLMGTGELFF. Written as DNA, the CDR3 is TGTGCCAGCTCACTCCACAGCCTTATGGGCACCGGGGAGCTGTTTTTT.

Comment on this clone: An end of the junction differs from the germline gene, which may be a read error. The chain links TRBV7-9 to TRBJ2-7; weak D call: TRBD1 (6 bases). This CDR3 comprises 11 residues. Germline assignment: CDR1 SEHNR and CDR2 FQNEAQ (reference sequence). The CDR3 bases are TGTTCCAGCAGCGAGGGACCAGGGGAGTACTTC. Its translation is CSSSEGPGEYF. Using reference TRBV7-9 and TRBJ2-7 for the parts outside the CDR3, the full variable domain is DTGVSQNPRHKITKRGQNVTFRCDPISEHNRLYWYRQTLGQGPEFLTYFQNEAQLEKSRLLSDRFSAERPKGSFSTLEIQRTEQGDSAMYLCSSSEGPGEYFGPGTRLTVT.

This clone was found a few times. The DNA is left out, because the CDR3 cannot be placed on it with certainty; the CDR3 is given as TCRdb lists it. CDR3: CASSPLWQGSENSPLHF. The chain employs TRBV27 and TRBJ1-6; the table's TRBD1 call for D was not verified on the DNA. 17 amino acids form the CDR3, both terminal residues included. Germline V gene lookup returns CDR1 MNHEY and CDR2 SMNVEV (reference sequence).

The J gene is TRBJ2-5, the V gene TRBV5-4, with 12 bases lining up with TRBD2. Judging by the DNA end, TRBJ2-7 fits better; the J call may be wrong. Germline CDR1 is SGHNT and CDR2 is YYREEE (reference sequence). This CDR3 is built from 14 residues. Written as DNA, the CDR3 is TGTGCCAGCAGCCGGGGACTAGCGGGCTACGAGCAGTACTTC. Its protein product is CASSRGLAGYEQYF.

This clone was observed a few times. The genes are TRBV6-5 and TRBJ1-1; D uncertain. Germline assignment: CDR1 MNHEY and CDR2 SVGAGI. The length of the CDR3 is 14 residues. V was pared by 3 bases and J by 5 bases, with 13 bases between. The CDR3 sequence is CASSYYEAGTEAFF. The CDR3 coding sequence is TGTGCCAGCAGTTATTATGAGGCTGGGACTGAAGCTTTCTTT.

This chain connects TRBV27 to TRBJ2-3; 15 bases agree with TRBD2. The CDR3 is 16 amino acids. CDR1 and CDR2 (germline): MNHEY, SMNVEV (reference sequence). V was clipped by 7 bases and J by 4 bases; unmatched bases: 6. As DNA, the CDR3 is TGTGCCAGCAACGGACTAGCGGGAGGGAACGCAGATACGCAGTATTTT. This codes for CASNGLAGGNADTQYF.

Concerning this clone: One junction end does not reproduce the germline sequence, and a read error may be involved. In the same sample, other DNA sequences code for this CDR3. The rearrangement uses TRBV5-8 and TRBJ1-4; TRBD1 matches at 8 bases. The CDR3 is made up of 14 amino acids. Germline assignment: CDR1 SGHTS and CDR2 YDEGEE. CDR3 DNA: TGCGCCAGCAGCCTTGGACAGGGCGGTGAAAAACTGTTTTTT. Protein sequence: CASSLGQGGEKLFF.

Only a few counts were recorded for this clone. The rearrangement uses TRBV11-3 and TRBJ2-3; D gene uncertain. The length of the CDR3 is 12 residues. Trimming stripped 2 bases from V and 11 bases from J, with 11 bases between. Germline V lookup: CDR1 SGHNT, CDR2 YENEEA. The CDR3 is CASSLLGELQYF. The CDR3, as DNA: TGTGCCAGCAGCTTATTGGGCGAGCTGCAGTATTTT.

V gene TRBV15 combines with J gene TRBJ1-2; D is unclear. Germline V CDR1 and CDR2: LNHNV, YYDKDF (reference sequence). The CDR3 has 16 amino acids. The V end lost 0 bases, the J end lost 6 bases, and 17 bases lay between the germline ends. The CDR3 DNA sequence: TGTGCCACCAGCAGAGATCGATCCCCGGGGTTTGATGGCTACACCTTC. Encoded protein: CATSRDRSPGFDGYTF.

The chain carries TRBV5-1 and TRBJ2-7, with 12 positions matching TRBD2. The germline V gene encodes CDR1 SGHRS and CDR2 YFSETQ. The CDR3 spans 16 residues. The junction had 8 bases not matched to a gene; V was cut back by 0 bases and J by 7 bases. The CDR3 DNA is TGCGCCAGCAGCTTGGGGCTAGCGGGAGGGCCGGGGGAGCAGTACTTC. It yields the protein CASSLGLAGGPGEQYF.

The rearrangement links TRBV28 to TRBJ2-7; TRBD2 might be the D (6 bases). The CDR3 has 15 amino acids. V was pared by 8 bases and J by 3 bases, with 20 bases between. Germline loops: CDR1 MDHEN, CDR2 SYDVKM. CDR3 sequence: CASHGPGLNVYEQYF. CDR3 sequence (DNA): TGTGCCAGCCATGGGCCGGGACTCAATGTCTACGAGCAGTACTTC. Full variable domain (missing parts from reference TRBV28 and TRBJ2-7): DVKVTQSSRYLVKRTGEKVFLECVQDMDHENMFWYRQDPGLGLRLIYFSYDVKMKEKGDIPEGYSVSREKKERFSLILESASTNQTSMYLCASHGPGLNVYEQYFGPGTRLTVT.

The gene calls are TRBV7-9 and TRBJ1-1, with 7 bases fitting TRBD1. Germline CDR1 and CDR2: SEHNR and FQNEAQ (reference sequence). Trimming removed 5 bases from V and 2 bases from J; junction bases left unmatched: 5. The CDR3 sequence is 14 residues long. The CDR3 spells CASSATGSNTEAFF. The DNA for the CDR3 is TGTGCCAGCAGCGCGACAGGGAGCAACACTGAAGCTTTCTTT.

V gene TRBV5-1 combines with J gene TRBJ2-5; no clear D gene. The germline gives CDR1 SGHRS, CDR2 YFSETQ. This CDR3 has 13 residues. Trimming removed 0 bases at V and 2 bases at J, with 5 bases between. This CDR3 is CASSLGVQETQYF. In DNA form, the CDR3 reads TGCGCCAGCAGCTTGGGCGTTCAAGAGACCCAGTACTTC.

The rearrangement joins TRBV15 to TRBJ2-7; TRBD1 matches at 9 bases. Germline CDR1 is LNHNV and CDR2 is YYDKDF (reference sequence). The trim removed 3 bases at V and 2 bases at J, leaving 2 bases unmatched. This CDR3 contains 14 residues. This chain's CDR3 is CATSRGTGPYEQYF. The CDR3 nucleotides are TGTGCCACCAGCAGGGGGACAGGGCCCTACGAGCAGTACTTC.

This chain links TRBV5-1 with TRBJ1-2; TRBD1 matches at 9 bases. CDR3 length: 15 amino acids. Unmatched junction bases numbered 9, after V lost 4 bases and J lost 5 bases. Per germline, CDR1 SGHRS and CDR2 YFSETQ. This chain's CDR3 is CASSNNPGQGYGYTF. The CDR3 DNA sequence: TGCGCCAGCAGCAATAACCCGGGACAGGGTTATGGCTACACCTTC.

This clone was seen a few times. J is TRBJ1-2 and V is TRBV28, with 9 nucleotides matching TRBD1. The trim removed 6 bases at V and 8 bases at J, leaving 7 bases unmatched. Germline CDR1 and CDR2: MDHEN and SYDVKM. The CDR3 totals 13 residues. DNA of the CDR3: TGTGCCAGCAGCTTGGGACAGGGTAAGGGCTACACCTTC. The encoded protein is CASSLGQGKGYTF.

In DNA form, the CDR3 reads TGTGCCAGCAGCGCAGTCCCCCAGGGGGCGGGGAATGAGCAGTTCTTC. Protein sequence: CASSAVPQGAGNEQFF. The chain recombines TRBV9 with TRBJ2-1, with 8 bases identical to TRBD1. The V gene's germline CDR1 is SGDLS and CDR2 YYNGEE. This CDR3 comprises 16 residues. The trim removed 3 bases at V and 7 bases at J, leaving 12 bases unmatched.

The CDR3 nucleotides read TGCGCCAGCAGCTACAGGGAAGTCTACACCTTC. It is translated as CASSYREVYTF. The chain combines TRBV5-1 with TRBJ1-2; TRBD1 is a possible D gene (6 bases). V lost 3 bases to trimming and J lost 10 bases, with 10 bases between them. This CDR3 has 11 amino acids. Germline V gives CDR1 SGHRS, CDR2 YFSETQ.

The V call is TRBV2, the J call TRBJ1-3; 9 bases fit TRBD1. The CDR3 has 16 amino acids. Germline V gene sequence: CDR1 SNHLY, CDR2 FYNNEI. V shed 10 bases, J shed 4 bases, and the junction held 14 bases outside the gene matches. The CDR3 reads CATTVDKDRGGNTIYF. In DNA, the CDR3 is TGTGCCACCACCGTCGACAAGGACAGGGGAGGAAACACCATATATTTT. The full variable domain, in which reference TRBV2 and TRBJ1-3 provide the parts outside the CDR3, is EPEVTQTPSHQVTQMGQEVILRCVPISNHLYFYWYRQILGQKVEFLVSFYNNEISEKSEIFDDQFSVERPDGSNFTLKIRSTKLEDSAMYFCATTVDKDRGGNTIYFGEGSWLTVV.

This chain joins TRBV27 and TRBJ1-1; TRBD1 aligns across 10 bases. CDR1 is MNHEY, CDR2 SMNVEV, per germline (reference sequence). This CDR3 is 17 amino acids long. After removal of 5 bases from V and 6 bases from J, the junction contained 15 bases not matched to a gene. The CDR3 here is CASSLTGQGTGYAEAFF. In DNA, the CDR3 is TGTGCCAGCAGTCTTACGGGACAGGGGACGGGATACGCTGAAGCTTTCTTT.

The chain couples TRBV7-8 to TRBJ1-1, with 7 nucleotides matching TRBD1. Germline V gene sequence: CDR1 SGHVS, CDR2 FQNEAQ. The CDR3 extends over 15 amino acids. The ends lost 2 bases at V and 4 bases at J; junction bases unmatched: 7. CDR3 sequence: CASSLPTGFGTEAFF. CDR3 nucleotides: TGTGCCAGCAGCTTACCGACAGGGTTCGGCACTGAAGCTTTCTTT. The full variable domain, with the rest looked up from reference TRBV7-8 and TRBJ1-1, is GAGVSQSPRYKVAKRGQDVALRCDPISGHVSLFWYQQALGQGPEFLTYFQNEAQLDKSGLPSDRFFAERPEGSVSTLKIQRTQQEDSAVYLCASSLPTGFGTEAFFGQGTRLTVV.

The CDR3 nucleotides read TGTGCCAGCAGCGAAGCCGGGACTAGCGGGAGTACTGAGCAGTTCTTC. Protein sequence: CASSEAGTSGSTEQFF. The chain couples TRBV5-6 to TRBJ2-1, with TRBD2 matching over 14 bases. Germline CDR1 reads SGHDT; CDR2 reads YYEEEE. The CDR3 runs to 16 residues. V shed 4 bases, J shed 9 bases, and the junction held 9 bases outside the gene matches.